Listed here are 11 T cell receptor beta chains from one sample, sequenced in a study of blood T cell repertoires in COVID-19. Sequencing used immunoSEQ multiplex PCR; TCRdb keeps in-frame clones, though not all of them. This sample has some 160,000 clones, with around 89% found just once. Sequenced input: peripheral blood. These receptor sequences come from a man aged 45 to 65 who had recovered from COVID-19.

This clone occurred once. The chain uses TRBV9 and TRBJ1-2; D is perhaps TRBD1 (6 bases). Germline CDR1 and CDR2: SGDLS and YYNGEE. This CDR3 comprises 16 residues. V lost 3 bases, J lost 7 bases, and 22 bases lay in between. CDR3 coding DNA: TGTGCCAGCAGCGCCCGGACAAGGGACATTAGGGGTGGCTACACCTTC. As protein: CASSARTRDIRGGYTF.

The rearrangement uses TRBV29-1 and TRBJ2-7, with 12 bases lining up with TRBD1. CDR3 length equals 14 residues. CDR1 and CDR2 (germline): SQVTM, ANQGSEA. Trimming removed 6 bases from V and 6 bases from J; junction bases left unmatched: 9. The CDR3 DNA reads TGCAGCGTGGATCTGGGACAGGGGGCGTTCGAGCAGTACTTC. Protein product: CSVDLGQGAFEQYF.

The chain uses TRBV9 and TRBJ1-1; D is uncertain. Per the germline V gene, CDR1 is SGDLS and CDR2 is YYNGEE. The CDR3 covers 13 residues. With 1 base removed from V and 3 bases from J, the gap between germline ends came to 7 bases. In DNA, the CDR3 is TGTGCCAGCAGCGTAAGCCCCGACACTGAAGCTTTCTTT. Translation gives CASSVSPDTEAFF.

The J gene is TRBJ2-3, the V gene TRBV11-2; 13 bases agree with TRBD2. After removal of 0 bases from V and 4 bases from J, the junction contained 1 base not matched to a gene. CDR1 is SGHAT, CDR2 FQNNGV, per germline. There are 16 residues in the CDR3. The CDR3 here is CASSLELAGGSDTQYF. CDR3 DNA sequence: TGTGCCAGCAGCTTAGAACTAGCGGGAGGGTCAGATACGCAGTATTTT.

The chain employs TRBV30 and TRBJ1-6; possibly TRBD1 for D (6 bases). This CDR3 region has 13 residues. CDR1 and CDR2 from the germline V gene are GTSNPN and SVGIG (reference sequence). V lost 0 bases, J lost 11 bases, and 11 bases lay in between. The CDR3 loop is CAWSVPRGPPLHF. As DNA, the CDR3 is TGTGCCTGGAGTGTACCCAGGGGACCACCCCTCCACTTT.

This clone was picked up a small number of times. The rearrangement joins TRBV9 to TRBJ2-7, with D tentatively TRBD2 (6 bases). V lost 4 bases and J lost 1, with 15 bases in between. Germline CDR1 reads SGDLS; CDR2 reads YYNGEE. There are 15 residues in the CDR3. CDR3 region: CASSTGGSGSYEQYF. DNA of the CDR3: TGTGCCAGCAGCACCGGTGGTAGCGGATCCTACGAGCAGTACTTC. Using reference TRBV9 and TRBJ2-7 for the parts outside the CDR3, the full variable domain is DSGVTQTPKHLITATGQRVTLRCSPRSGDLSVYWYQQSLDQGLQFLIQYYNGEERAKGNILERFSAQQFPDLHSELNLSSLELGDSALYFCASSTGGSGSYEQYFGPGTRLTVT.

This rearrangement joins TRBV5-1 to TRBJ2-5, with 8 bases identical to TRBD2. Germline V CDR1 and CDR2: SGHRS, YFSETQ. Trimming cost V 3 bases and J 5 bases; bases outside gene matches: 6. The CDR3 spans 14 residues. The CDR3 here is CASSSAGGLETQYF. CDR3 bases: TGCGCCAGCAGCTCCGCGGGGGGACTGGAGACCCAGTACTTC.

The chain carries TRBV5-1 and TRBJ2-3; TRBD1 agrees at 7 bases. J was trimmed by 0 bases and V by 2 bases; bases with no gene match: 3. The CDR3 contains 15 residues. CDR1 is SGHRS and CDR2 is YFSETQ in the germline V gene. CDR3 sequence reads: CASSLGQVSTDTQYF. In nucleotides, the CDR3 is TGCGCCAGCAGCTTAGGACAGGTTAGCACAGATACGCAGTATTTT.

V usage is TRBV11-1 and J usage is TRBJ2-7; 12 positions agree with TRBD1. Trimming cost V 5 bases and J 6 bases; bases outside gene matches: 8. Germline V gene lookup returns CDR1 SGHAT and CDR2 FQDESV (reference sequence). The CDR3 has 15 amino acids. The CDR3 nucleotides are TGTGCCAGCAGCCGCTCCGGGACAGGGGGCCTCGAGCAGTACTTC. Protein product: CASSRSGTGGLEQYF.

The rearrangement joins TRBV7-2 to TRBJ2-1, with 7 nucleotides matching TRBD2. The CDR3 spans 16 residues. Germline V gene data show CDR1 as SGHTA and CDR2 as FQGNSA. V trimming: 1 base; J trimming: 1 base; junction bases outside the gene matches: 4. CDR3 residues: CASSLEAGVSYNEQFF. CDR3 sequence (DNA): TGTGCCAGCAGCTTAGAGGCGGGGGTTTCCTACAATGAGCAGTTCTTC.

The V gene is TRBV7-2, the J gene TRBJ2-7, with 12 bases identical to TRBD2. V trimming: 5 bases; J trimming: 6 bases; junction bases outside the gene matches: 8. CDR3 length equals 15 residues. Germline loops: CDR1 SGHTA, CDR2 FQGNSA. CDR3 nucleotide sequence: TGTGCCAGCAGCCACTGGACTAGCGGGACCCCCGAGCAGTACTTC. Amino acids: CASSHWTSGTPEQYF. Full variable domain (remainder filled in from reference TRBV7-2 and TRBJ2-7): GAGVSQSPSNKVTEKGKDVELRCDPISGHTALYWYRQSLGQGLEFLIYFQGNSAPDKSGLPSDRFSAERTGGSVSTLTIQRTQQEDSAVYLCASSHWTSGTPEQYFGPGTRLTVT.